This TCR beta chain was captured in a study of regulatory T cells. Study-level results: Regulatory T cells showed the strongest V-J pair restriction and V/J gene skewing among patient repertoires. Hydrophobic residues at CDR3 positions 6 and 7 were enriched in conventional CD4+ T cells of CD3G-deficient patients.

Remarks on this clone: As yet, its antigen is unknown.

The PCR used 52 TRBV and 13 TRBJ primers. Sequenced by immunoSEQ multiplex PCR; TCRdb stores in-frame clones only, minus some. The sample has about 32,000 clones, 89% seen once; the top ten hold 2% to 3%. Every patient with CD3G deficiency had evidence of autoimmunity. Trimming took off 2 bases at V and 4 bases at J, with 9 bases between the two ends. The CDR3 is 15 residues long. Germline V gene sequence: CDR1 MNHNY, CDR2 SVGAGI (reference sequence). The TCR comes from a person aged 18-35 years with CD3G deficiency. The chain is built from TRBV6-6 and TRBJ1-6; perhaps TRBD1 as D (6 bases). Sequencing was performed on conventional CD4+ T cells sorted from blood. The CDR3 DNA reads TGTGCCAGCAGTTACCGAGGACAGTATAATTCACCCCTCCACTTT. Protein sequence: CASSYRGQYNSPLHF.